This TCR beta chain was sequenced during a study of radiotherapy plus CTLA-4 blockade in lung cancer. About the research overall: Objective response was observed in about 19% of patients, and disease control in approximately 33%.

CDR1 is SGHAT and CDR2 is FQNNGV in the germline V gene. Trimming removed 5 bases from V and 4 bases from J; junction bases left unmatched: 1. The CDR3 loop spans 12 amino acids. The assay was immunoSEQ multiplex PCR, and TCRdb's table has in-frame clones only and misses some. The data contain just under 60,000 clones, over 65% of them singletons. The chain is built from TRBV11-2 and TRBJ1-2; TRBD1 matches 7 bases. The TCR originated in a human donor with non-small cell lung cancer who had a partial response to radiotherapy plus ipilimumab. Source: peripheral blood, taken from a patient treated with radiotherapy plus ipilimumab. CDR3 nucleotides: TGTGCCAGCAGCAACAGGGGCTATGGCTACACCTTC. Amino acids: CASSNRGYGYTF.